One sample yielded the 8 T cell receptor beta chains listed below, sequenced in a study of cytomegalovirus exposure and HLA in healthy donors. Amplification used 60 Vbeta primers and 13 Jbeta primers. Clones were sequenced by immunoSEQ multiplex PCR, and TCRdb holds only the in-frame ones, with some missing. The data contain approximately 190,000 clones, 80% to 85% of them singletons. Sequencing was done on a sample of PBMCs. These receptors were taken from a man aged 40-49 years in good health and CMV-seropositive.

The V gene is TRBV19, the J gene TRBJ1-1, with 9 bases matching TRBD1. Germline V gene sequence: CDR1 LNHDA, CDR2 SQIVND (reference sequence). CDR3 length: 14 residues. J lost 5 bases, V lost 5 bases, and 6 bases had no gene match. CDR3 coding DNA: TGTGCCAGTAGTGCCGGACAGGGGAGAACTGAAGCTTTCTTT. Protein product: CASSAGQGRTEAFF.

This sequence joins TRBV27 and TRBJ2-2, with 10 bases fitting TRBD1. V lost 5 bases and J lost 4; bases outside the gene matches: 13. The germline gives CDR1 MNHEY, CDR2 SMNVEV (reference sequence). The length of the CDR3 is 18 residues. The CDR3 loop is CASSTEPFRDRGTGELFF. The CDR3, as DNA: TGTGCCAGCAGTACCGAGCCCTTCCGGGACAGGGGCACCGGGGAGCTGTTTTTT.

This clone appeared a single time. V usage is TRBV4-3 and J usage is TRBJ2-3; possible D gene TRBD2, 6 bases. There are 13 residues in the CDR3. Germline V gene sequence: CDR1 LGHNA, CDR2 YSLEER. The V end lost 6 bases, the J end lost 3 bases, and 10 bases lay between the germline ends. The CDR3, as DNA: TGCGCCAGCAGTCAGGCGGGGACAGATACGCAGTATTTT. This sequence encodes CASSQAGTDTQYF.

The rearrangement uses TRBV15 and TRBJ1-3; D uncertain. Deletions cut 5 bases from V and 0 bases from J, with 11 bases between. The CDR3 is 15 residues long. CDR1 LNHNV and CDR2 YYDKDF come from the germline V gene (reference sequence). The CDR3 sequence: CATSVDRSSGNTIYF. CDR3 in DNA: TGTGCCACCAGCGTTGACCGGAGCTCTGGAAACACCATATATTTT. The full variable domain, rest sourced from reference TRBV15 and TRBJ1-3, is DAMVIQNPRYQVTQFGKPVTLSCSQTLNHNVMYWYQQKSSQAPKLLFHYYDKDFNNEADTPDNFQSRRPNTSFCFLDIRSPGLGDTAMYLCATSVDRSSGNTIYFGEGSWLTVV.

This sequence joins TRBV19 and TRBJ2-7, with D perhaps TRBD2 (6 bases). Germline V gene lookup returns CDR1 LNHDA and CDR2 SQIVND (reference sequence). V was shortened by 6 bases and J by 4 bases, with 13 bases between the two germline ends. The CDR3 is 13 amino acids. The CDR3 sequence is CASSLKEGYEQYF. The CDR3 bases are TGTGCCAGTAGCCTGAAGGAGGGGTACGAGCAGTACTTC.

J is TRBJ2-7 and V is TRBV28; weak D call: TRBD1 (5 bases). Germline CDR1 and CDR2: MDHEN and SYDVKM. V was pared by 4 bases and J by 5 bases, with 9 bases between. CDR3 size: 12 residues. The chain's CDR3 is CASSSGYHEQYF. In DNA form, the CDR3 reads TGTGCCAGCAGTTCAGGGTACCACGAGCAGTACTTC.

This clone came up a few times. The genes are TRBV30 and TRBJ1-4; D is unclear. The V and J ends lost 2 bases and 4 bases respectively, with 11 bases between them. CDR1 is GTSNPN, CDR2 SVGIG, per germline (reference sequence). CDR3 length: 14 amino acids. CDR3 in amino acids: CAWSPPGINEKLFF. CDR3 DNA: TGTGCCTGGAGTCCCCCCGGGATTAATGAAAAACTGTTTTTT.

The chain is built from TRBV19 and TRBJ1-1, with a tentative D call TRBD1 (6 bases). V was cut by 3 bases and J by 4 bases, with 18 bases left in between. Germline loops: CDR1 LNHDA, CDR2 SQIVND (reference sequence). The CDR3 sequence is 16 residues long. The CDR3 nucleotides read TGTGCCAGTAGTATCTCTTCATTGGGAGGGGGCACTGAAGCTTTCTTT. Translated, it gives CASSISSLGGGTEAFF. Supplemented by reference TRBV19 and TRBJ1-1, the full variable domain reads DGGITQSPKYLFRKEGQNVTLSCEQNLNHDAMYWYRQDPGQGLRLIYYSQIVNDFQKGDIAEGYSVSREKKESFPLTVTSAQKNPTAFYLCASSISSLGGGTEAFFGQGTRLTVV.